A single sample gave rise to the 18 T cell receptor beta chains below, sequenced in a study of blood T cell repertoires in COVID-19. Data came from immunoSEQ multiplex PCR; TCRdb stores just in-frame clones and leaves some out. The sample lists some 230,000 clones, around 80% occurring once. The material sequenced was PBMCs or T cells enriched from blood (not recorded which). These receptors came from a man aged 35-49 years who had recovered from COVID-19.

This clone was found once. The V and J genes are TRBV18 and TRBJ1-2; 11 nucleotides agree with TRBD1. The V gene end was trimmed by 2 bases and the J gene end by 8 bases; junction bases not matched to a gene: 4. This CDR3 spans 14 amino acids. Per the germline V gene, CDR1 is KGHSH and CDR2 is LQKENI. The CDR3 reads CASSPGQGARGYTF. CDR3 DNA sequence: TGTGCCAGCTCACCAGGACAGGGGGCTCGGGGCTACACCTTC.

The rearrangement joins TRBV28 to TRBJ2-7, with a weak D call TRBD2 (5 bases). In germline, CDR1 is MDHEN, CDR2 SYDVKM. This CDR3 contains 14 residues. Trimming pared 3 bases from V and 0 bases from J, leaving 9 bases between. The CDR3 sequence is CASSFGGSSYEQYF. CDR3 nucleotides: TGTGCCAGCAGTTTTGGTGGGAGCTCCTACGAGCAGTACTTC.

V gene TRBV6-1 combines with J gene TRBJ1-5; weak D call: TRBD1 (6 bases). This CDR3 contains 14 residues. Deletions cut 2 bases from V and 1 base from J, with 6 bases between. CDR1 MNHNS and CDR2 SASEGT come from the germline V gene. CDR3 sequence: CASSEQGSNQPQHF. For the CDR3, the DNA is TGTGCCAGCAGTGAACAGGGGAGCAATCAGCCCCAGCATTTT.

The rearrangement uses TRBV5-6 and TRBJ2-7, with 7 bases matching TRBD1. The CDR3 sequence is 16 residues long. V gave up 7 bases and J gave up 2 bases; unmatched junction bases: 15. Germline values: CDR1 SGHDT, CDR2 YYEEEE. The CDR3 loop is CASADRVVFHPYEQYF. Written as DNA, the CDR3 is TGTGCCAGCGCAGACAGGGTAGTATTCCACCCCTACGAGCAGTACTTC.

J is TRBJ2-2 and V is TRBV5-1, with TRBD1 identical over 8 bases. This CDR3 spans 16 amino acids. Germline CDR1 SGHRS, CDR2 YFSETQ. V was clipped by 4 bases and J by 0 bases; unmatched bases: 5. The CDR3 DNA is TGCGCCAGCAGCCGGGACAGGCGTTCGAACACCGGGGAGCTGTTTTTT. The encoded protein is CASSRDRRSNTGELFF.

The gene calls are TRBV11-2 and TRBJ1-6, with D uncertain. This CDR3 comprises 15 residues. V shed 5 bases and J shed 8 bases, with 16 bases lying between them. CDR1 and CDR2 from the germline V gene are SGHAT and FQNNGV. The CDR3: CASSGWGTGDSPLHF. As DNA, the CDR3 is TGTGCCAGCAGCGGCTGGGGTACCGGGGATTCACCCCTCCACTTT.

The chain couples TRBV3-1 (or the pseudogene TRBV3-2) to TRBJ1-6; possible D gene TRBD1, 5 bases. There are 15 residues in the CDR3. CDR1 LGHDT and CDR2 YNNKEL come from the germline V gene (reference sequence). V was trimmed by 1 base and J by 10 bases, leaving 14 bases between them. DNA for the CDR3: TGTGCCAGCAGCCAAGTACCGCAGGGCCAATCACCCCTCCACTTT. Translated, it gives CASSQVPQGQSPLHF.

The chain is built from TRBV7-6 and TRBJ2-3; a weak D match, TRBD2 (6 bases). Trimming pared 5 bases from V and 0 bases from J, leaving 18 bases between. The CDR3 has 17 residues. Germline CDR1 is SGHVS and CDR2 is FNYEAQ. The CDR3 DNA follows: TGTGCCAGCAGCCGCGGATTACCGGGGGAAAGCACAGATACGCAGTATTTT. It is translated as CASSRGLPGESTDTQYF.

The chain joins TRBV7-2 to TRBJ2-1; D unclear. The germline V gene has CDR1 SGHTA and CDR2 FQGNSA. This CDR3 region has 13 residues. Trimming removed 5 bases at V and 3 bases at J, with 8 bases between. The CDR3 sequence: CASSHEVYNEQFF. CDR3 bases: TGTGCCAGCAGCCACGAGGTCTACAATGAGCAGTTCTTC.

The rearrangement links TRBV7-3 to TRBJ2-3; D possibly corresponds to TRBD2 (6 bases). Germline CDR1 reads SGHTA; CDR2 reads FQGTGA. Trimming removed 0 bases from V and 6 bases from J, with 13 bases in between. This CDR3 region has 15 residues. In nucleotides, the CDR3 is TGTGCCAGCAGCTTAACGTGGACTATGGGGGATACGCAGTATTTT. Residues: CASSLTWTMGDTQYF.

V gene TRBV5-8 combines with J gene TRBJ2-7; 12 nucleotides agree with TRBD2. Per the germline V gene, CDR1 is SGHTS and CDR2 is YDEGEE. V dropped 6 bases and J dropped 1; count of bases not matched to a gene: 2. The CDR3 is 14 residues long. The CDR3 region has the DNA TGTGCCAGCACCGGACTAGCGGGGTCCTACGAGCAGTACTTC. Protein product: CASTGLAGSYEQYF.

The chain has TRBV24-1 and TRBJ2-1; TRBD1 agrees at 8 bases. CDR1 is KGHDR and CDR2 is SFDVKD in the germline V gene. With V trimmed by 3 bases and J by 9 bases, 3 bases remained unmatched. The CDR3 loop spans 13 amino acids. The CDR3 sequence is CATSDDRGIEQFF. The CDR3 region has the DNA TGTGCCACCAGTGATGACAGGGGAATTGAGCAGTTCTTC.

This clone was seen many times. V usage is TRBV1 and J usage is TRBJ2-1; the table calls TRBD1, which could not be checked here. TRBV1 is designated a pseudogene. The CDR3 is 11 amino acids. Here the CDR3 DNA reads TGCACCAGCAGCCCTGGGCAGGGGCAATTCTTC. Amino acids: CTSSPGQGQFF.

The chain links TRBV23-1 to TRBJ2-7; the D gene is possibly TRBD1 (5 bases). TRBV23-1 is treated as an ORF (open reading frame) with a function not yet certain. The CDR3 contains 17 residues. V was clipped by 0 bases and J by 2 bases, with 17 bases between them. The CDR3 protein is CASSQSPGYMNAYEQYF. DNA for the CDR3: TGCGCCAGCAGTCAATCGCCAGGGTATATGAACGCCTACGAGCAGTACTTC.

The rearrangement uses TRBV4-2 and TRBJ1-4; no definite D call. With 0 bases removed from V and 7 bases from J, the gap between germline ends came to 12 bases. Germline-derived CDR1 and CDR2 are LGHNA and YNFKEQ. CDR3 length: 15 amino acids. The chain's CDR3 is CASSQDPGKSEKLFF. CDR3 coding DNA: TGTGCCAGCAGCCAAGATCCAGGAAAGAGTGAAAAACTGTTTTTT.

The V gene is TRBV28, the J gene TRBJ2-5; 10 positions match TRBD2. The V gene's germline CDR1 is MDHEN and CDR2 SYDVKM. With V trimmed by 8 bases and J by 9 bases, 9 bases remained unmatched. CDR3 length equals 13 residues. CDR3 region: CASGLAAPGAQYF. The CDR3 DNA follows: TGTGCCAGCGGACTAGCGGCCCCGGGGGCCCAGTACTTC.

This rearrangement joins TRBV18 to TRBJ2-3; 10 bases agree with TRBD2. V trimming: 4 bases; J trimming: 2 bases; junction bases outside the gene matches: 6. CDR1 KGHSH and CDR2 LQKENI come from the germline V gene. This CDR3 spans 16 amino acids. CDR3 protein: CASSRVGTSVTDTQYF. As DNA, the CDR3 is TGTGCCAGCTCACGAGTGGGGACTAGCGTCACAGATACGCAGTATTTT. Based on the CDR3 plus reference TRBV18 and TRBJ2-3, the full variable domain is NAGVMQNPRHLVRRRGQEARLRCSPMKGHSHVYWYRQLPEEGLKFMVYLQKENIIDESGMPKERFSAEFPKEGPSILRIQQVVRGDSAAYFCASSRVGTSVTDTQYFGPGTRLTVL.

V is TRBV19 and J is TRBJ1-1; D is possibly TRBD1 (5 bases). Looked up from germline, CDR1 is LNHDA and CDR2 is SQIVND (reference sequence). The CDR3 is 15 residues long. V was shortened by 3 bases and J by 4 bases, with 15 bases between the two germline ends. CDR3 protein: CASSMWAGMGTEAFF. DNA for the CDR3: TGTGCCAGTAGTATGTGGGCAGGGATGGGCACTGAAGCTTTCTTT.